These T cell receptor beta chains were read from a single sample in a study of T-cell reconstitution after alpha-beta-depleted transplantation in children. MiXCR, applied by TCRdb to the PCR reads, yields one record per CDR3 protein. This sample has around 240,000 distinct CDR3 sequences, with 9% to 10% found just once. Sequencing was performed on PBMCs from the stem cell graft donor, taken from the stem cell graft. The receptors were sampled from a human donor who donated a stem cell graft to a child with SCID. CDR3s include the opening cysteine and the closing phenylalanine or tryptophan. The D gene is left open where the match is weak. For some rows the clone size is stated as once, few or many, or as a class when expanded; others skip it.

NA,TRBJ2-3,TRBD1,TRBV6-1,CASSEALGTGGTDTQYF,TGTGCCAGCAGTGAAGCGCTTGGGACAGGGGGCACAGATACGCAGTATTTT
many,TRBJ1-4,NA,TRBV7-9,CASSTGTPEKLFF,TGTGCCAGCAGCACCGGGACTCCCGAAAAACTGTTTTTT
many,TRBJ1-5,NA,TRBV7-9,CASSKFEDQPQHF,TGTGCCAGCAGCAAGTTCGAGGATCAGCCCCAGCATTTT
many,TRBJ1-1,TRBD1,TRBV4-1,CASSLLFGTGGTEAFF,TGCGCCAGCAGCCTTCTCTTTGGGACAGGGGGCACTGAAGCTTTCTTT
many,TRBJ2-1,TRBD1,TRBV5-1,CASSQLPGGKYNEQFF,TGCGCCAGCAGCCAACTCCCAGGGGGAAAGTACAATGAGCAGTTCTTC
many,TRBJ1-1,NA,TRBV5-1,CASSLTTPMNTEAFF,TGCGCCAGCAGCTTGACGACACCAATGAACACTGAAGCTTTCTTT
NA,TRBJ2-7,NA,TRBV2,CASSPGRAYEQYF,TGTGCCAGCAGTCCGGGACGAGCTTACGAGCAGTACTTC
many,TRBJ1-1,TRBD1,TRBV6-1,CASRAGTGITEAFF,TGTGCCAGCAGAGCCGGGACAGGGATAACTGAAGCTTTCTTT
many,TRBJ1-2,NA,TRBV6-5,CASNTERGGYTF,TGTGCCAGCAATACGGAAAGAGGCGGCTACACCTTC
many,TRBJ2-1,NA,TRBV20-1,CSATPTGYEQFF,TGCAGTGCTACTCCTACAGGGTACGAGCAGTTCTTC
many,TRBJ2-5,NA,TRBV7-9,CASSLGIGTQYF,TGTGCCAGCAGCTTGGGTATCGGGACCCAGTACTTC
many,TRBJ2-7,NA,TRBV6-2/TRBV6-3,CASKVAAYEQYF,TGTGCCAGCAAGGTAGCGGCCTACGAGCAGTACTTC
many,TRBJ2-1,NA,TRBV7-8,CASSLVSREQFF,TGTGCCAGCAGCTTAGTTTCAAGGGAGCAGTTCTTC
few,TRBJ2-5,TRBD2,TRBV7-6,CASSFGTNQETQYF,TGTGCCAGCAGCTTCGGGACTAACCAAGAGACCCAGTACTTC
few,TRBJ2-7,NA,TRBV5-1,CASSFSRGTYEQYF,TGCGCCAGCAGCTTTAGCAGGGGCACCTACGAGCAGTACTTC
few,TRBJ2-2,NA,TRBV18,CASSPSTRSAGELFF,TGTGCCAGCTCACCATCCACCAGGTCCGCCGGGGAGCTGTTTTTT
many,TRBJ1-2,NA,TRBV7-2,CASSWTDNYGYTF,TGTGCCAGCAGCTGGACAGATAACTATGGCTACACCTTC
many,TRBJ2-2,NA,TRBV4-1,CASSRQDNTGELFF,TGCGCCAGCAGTCGACAGGACAACACCGGGGAGCTGTTTTTT
many,TRBJ1-2,TRBD1,TRBV2,CASSGLRDRFSYTF,TGTGCCAGCAGTGGCCTCCGGGACAGGTTTAGCTACACCTTC
many,TRBJ2-1,NA,TRBV27,CASSTTASNEQFF,TGTGCCAGCAGTACCACCGCGAGTAATGAGCAGTTCTTC
many,TRBJ1-5,NA,TRBV4-1,CASSQGNWYASNQPQHF,TGCGCCAGCAGCCAAGGAAATTGGTATGCTAGCAATCAGCCCCAGCATTTT
many,TRBJ2-7,TRBD1,TRBV19,CASSRQGAADEQYF,TGTGCCAGTAGTAGACAGGGGGCAGCGGATGAGCAGTACTTC
NA,TRBJ2-2,NA,TRBV12-3/TRBV12-4,CASCLTSFGELFF,TGTGCCAGCTGTTTAACCTCATTCGGGGAGCTGTTTTTT
NA,TRBJ2-3,TRBD2,TRBV5-1,CASSLDWGLATDTQYF,TGCGCCAGCAGCTTGGATTGGGGACTAGCCACAGATACGCAGTATTTT